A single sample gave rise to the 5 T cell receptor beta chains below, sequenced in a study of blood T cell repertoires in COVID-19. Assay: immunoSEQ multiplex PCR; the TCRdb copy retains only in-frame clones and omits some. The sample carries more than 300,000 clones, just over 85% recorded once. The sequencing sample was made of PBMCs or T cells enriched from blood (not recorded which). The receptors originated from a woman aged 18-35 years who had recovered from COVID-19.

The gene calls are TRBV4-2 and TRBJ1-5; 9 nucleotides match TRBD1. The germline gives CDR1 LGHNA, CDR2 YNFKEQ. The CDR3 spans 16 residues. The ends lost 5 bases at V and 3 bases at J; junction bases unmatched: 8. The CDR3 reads CASSSSRDRVNQPQHF. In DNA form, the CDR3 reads TGTGCCAGCAGCTCAAGCCGGGACAGGGTCAATCAGCCCCAGCATTTT.

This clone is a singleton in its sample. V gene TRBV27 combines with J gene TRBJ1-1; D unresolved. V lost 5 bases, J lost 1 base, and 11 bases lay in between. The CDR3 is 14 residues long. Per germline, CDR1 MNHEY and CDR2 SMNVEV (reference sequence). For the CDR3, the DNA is TGTGCCAGCAGTGTTCTCTCGGGGAACACTGAAGCTTTCTTT. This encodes CASSVLSGNTEAFF.

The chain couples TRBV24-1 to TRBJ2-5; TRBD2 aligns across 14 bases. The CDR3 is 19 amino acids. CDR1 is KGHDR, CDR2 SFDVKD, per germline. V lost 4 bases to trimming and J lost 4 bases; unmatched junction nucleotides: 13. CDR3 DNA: TGTGCCACCAGTGAAAGTAGGGGACTAGCGGGAGTATTGGGAGAGACCCAGTACTTC. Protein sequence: CATSESRGLAGVLGETQYF.

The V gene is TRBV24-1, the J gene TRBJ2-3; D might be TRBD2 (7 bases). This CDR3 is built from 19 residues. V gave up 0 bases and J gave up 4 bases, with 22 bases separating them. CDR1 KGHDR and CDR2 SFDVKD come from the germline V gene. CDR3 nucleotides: TGTGCCACCAGTGATTTGGGGCGGGGGCCCGAGGTCTCATCAGATACGCAGTATTTT. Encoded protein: CATSDLGRGPEVSSDTQYF.

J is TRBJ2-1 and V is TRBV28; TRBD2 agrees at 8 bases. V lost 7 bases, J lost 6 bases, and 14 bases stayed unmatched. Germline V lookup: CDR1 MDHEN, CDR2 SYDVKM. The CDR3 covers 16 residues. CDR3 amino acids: CASINLLADQTNEQFF. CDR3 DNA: TGTGCCAGCATCAACCTACTAGCGGACCAGACCAATGAGCAGTTCTTC.